The 22 T cell receptor beta chains below all came from one sample that was sequenced in a study of tissue T cells after allogeneic stem cell transplantation. Only in-frame clones appear in the TCRdb table, and some are missing; sequencing was by immunoSEQ multiplex PCR. The table lists approximately 30,000 clones, 85% of them singletons. The sequenced sample was blood, obtained before transplantation. All receptors derive from a woman between 18 and 50 years old who later had graft-versus-host disease after an allogeneic stem cell transplant.

The chain links TRBV27 to TRBJ2-4; D gene ambiguous. The CDR3 covers 13 residues. Germline V gene lookup returns CDR1 MNHEY and CDR2 SMNVEV (reference sequence). V was clipped by 7 bases and J by 10 bases, with 17 bases between them. CDR3 residues: CASMQDPYGIQYF. For the CDR3, the DNA is TGTGCCAGCATGCAAGACCCGTATGGGATTCAGTACTTC.

V gene TRBV7-2 combines with J gene TRBJ2-7; 7 positions agree with TRBD2. The CDR3 runs 17 residues. V was pared by 1 base and J by 3 bases, with 12 bases of the junction left unmatched. Germline V CDR1 and CDR2: SGHTA, FQGNSA. CDR3 bases: TGTGCCAGCAGCTTAGTAACGGCGGGAGAGCCCTACTACGAGCAGTACTTC. Translation: CASSLVTAGEPYYEQYF.

The table lists this clone with a few counts. V is TRBV18 and J is TRBJ1-1; 7 nucleotides align to TRBD1. Germline V CDR1 and CDR2: KGHSH, LQKENI. With 4 bases clipped from V and 8 bases from J, the junction kept 7 bases outside the gene matches. The length of the CDR3 is 13 residues. The CDR3: CASSLQTGNEAFF. The CDR3 DNA is TGTGCCAGCTCACTCCAGACAGGGAACGAAGCTTTCTTT. Full variable domain (missing parts from reference TRBV18 and TRBJ1-1): NAGVMQNPRHLVRRRGQEARLRCSPMKGHSHVYWYRQLPEEGLKFMVYLQKENIIDESGMPKERFSAEFPKEGPSILRIQQVVRGDSAAYFCASSLQTGNEAFFGQGTRLTVV.

This clone was seen just once. The V call is TRBV14, the J call TRBJ2-2; the D gene is possibly TRBD2 (6 bases). The V and J ends lost 5 bases and 6 bases respectively, with 16 bases between them. CDR1 is SGHDN and CDR2 is FVKESK in the germline V gene. This CDR3 is built from 15 residues. The CDR3 sequence: CASSGVQGGSGELFF. The CDR3 DNA reads TGTGCCAGCAGCGGGGTCCAAGGAGGGTCCGGGGAGCTGTTTTTT. The whole variable domain, filled in from reference TRBV14 and TRBJ2-2, reads EAGVTQFPSHSVIEKGQTVTLRCDPISGHDNLYWYRRVMGKEIKFLLHFVKESKQDESGMPNNRFLAERTGGTYSTLKVQPAELEDSGVYFCASSGVQGGSGELFFGEGSRLTVL.

The V gene is TRBV9, the J gene TRBJ2-1, with a weak D call TRBD1 (6 bases). This CDR3 has 17 amino acids. Trimming took 3 bases from V and 4 from J, leaving 20 bases between them. Germline V CDR1 and CDR2: SGDLS, YYNGEE. The CDR3 loop reads CASSASIDRTPYNEQFF. CDR3 DNA sequence: TGTGCCAGCAGCGCCTCAATTGACAGGACCCCTTACAATGAGCAGTTCTTC.

The chain recombines TRBV5-4 with TRBJ2-1; TRBD2 agrees at 12 bases. The J segment lost 0 bases and the V segment lost 2 bases, leaving 3 bases of the junction unmatched. CDR3 length: 17 residues. In germline, CDR1 is SGHNT, CDR2 YYREEE (reference sequence). CDR3 in amino acids: CASSLPGLAGSYNEQFF. Written as DNA, the CDR3 is TGTGCCAGCAGCTTACCGGGACTAGCGGGCTCCTACAATGAGCAGTTCTTC.

The chain links TRBV6-6 to TRBJ2-6; 7 positions match TRBD2. Unmatched junction bases numbered 8, after V lost 5 bases and J lost 1 base. Per germline, CDR1 MNHNY and CDR2 SVGAGI (reference sequence). The CDR3 runs 17 residues. The CDR3 nucleotides read TGTGCCAGCAGTCCCGAGGGAGGGCAATCTGGGGCCAACGTCCTGACTTTC. Its protein product is CASSPEGGQSGANVLTF.

This clone has more than one count but fewer than ten. The V call is TRBV5-4, the J call TRBJ1-1, with TRBD1 as a possible D gene (5 bases). This CDR3 spans 15 amino acids. Germline V gives CDR1 SGHNT, CDR2 YYREEE (reference sequence). The V gene lost 6 bases and the J gene lost 0 bases, with 15 bases spanning the gap. Written as DNA, the CDR3 is TGTGCCAGCAAAGAGGGGACGGGAATGAACACTGAAGCTTTCTTT. Amino acid sequence: CASKEGTGMNTEAFF. Drawing the rest from reference TRBV5-4 and TRBJ1-1, the complete variable domain is ETGVTQSPTHLIKTRGQQVTLRCSSQSGHNTVSWYQQALGQGPQFIFQYYREEENGRGNFPPRFSGLQFPNYSSELNVNALELDDSALYLCASKEGTGMNTEAFFGQGTRLTVV.

This chain joins TRBV5-1 and TRBJ1-1; tentatively, D is TRBD1 (6 bases). Trimming took off 1 base at V and 4 bases at J, with 14 bases between the two ends. CDR1 and CDR2 from the germline V gene are SGHRS and YFSETQ. The CDR3 is 15 residues long. Written as DNA, the CDR3 is TGCGCCAGCAGCTTGACTGCAACAGGGAGCACTGAAGCTTTCTTT. Protein sequence: CASSLTATGSTEAFF.

The V gene is TRBV2, the J gene TRBJ1-6; D remains unclear. The CDR3 runs 13 residues. Trimming shortened V by 4 bases and J by 6 bases, and 7 bases separated the two germline ends. Germline V CDR1 and CDR2: SNHLY, FYNNEI. The DNA of the CDR3 is TGTGCCAGCAGTGGACGGGTTAATTCACCCCTCCACTTT. Translating it yields CASSGRVNSPLHF.

The chain has TRBV7-2 and TRBJ2-1; maybe TRBD2 (6 bases). CDR1 is SGHTA, CDR2 FQGNSA, per germline. CDR3 size: 14 residues. With 9 bases removed from V and 1 base from J, the gap between germline ends came to 13 bases. CDR3 DNA: TGTGCCAGTGGTAGACTAGGTTCCTACAATGAGCAGTTCTTC. Translated, it gives CASGRLGSYNEQFF.

The V call is TRBV9, the J call TRBJ2-1; 8 bases agree with TRBD1. V lost 0 bases to trimming and J lost 2 bases; unmatched junction nucleotides: 4. CDR1 and CDR2 from the germline V gene are SGDLS and YYNGEE. The CDR3 is 16 amino acids. The CDR3 reads CASSVATGVTYNEQFF. DNA for the CDR3: TGTGCCAGCAGCGTAGCGACAGGGGTAACCTACAATGAGCAGTTCTTC.

The CDR3 here is CASSRGLASDEQFF. DNA for the CDR3: TGTGCCAGCTCCCGGGGACTAGCGAGCGATGAGCAGTTCTTC. The rearrangement links TRBV18 to TRBJ2-1; 10 bases align to TRBD2. Looked up from germline, CDR1 is KGHSH and CDR2 is LQKENI. The V and J ends lost 6 bases and 8 bases, in that order; junction bases with no gene match: 7. This CDR3 is built from 14 residues. The full variable domain, completed using reference TRBV18 and TRBJ2-1, is NAGVMQNPRHLVRRRGQEARLRCSPMKGHSHVYWYRQLPEEGLKFMVYLQKENIIDESGMPKERFSAEFPKEGPSILRIQQVVRGDSAAYFCASSRGLASDEQFFGPGTRLTVL.

The CDR3 is CASSSRVQGWMNTEAFF. The CDR3, as DNA: TGTGCCAGCAGCAGTCGCGTACAGGGGTGGATGAACACTGAAGCTTTCTTT. V gene TRBV27 combines with J gene TRBJ1-1; 7 bases agree with TRBD1. There are 17 residues in the CDR3. CDR1 MNHEY and CDR2 SMNVEV come from the germline V gene (reference sequence). V was clipped by 6 bases and J by 0 bases; unmatched bases: 13.

This chain links TRBV7-8 with TRBJ1-1; D is ambiguous. The CDR3 is made up of 14 amino acids. The V gene's germline CDR1 is SGHVS and CDR2 FQNEAQ. Trimming pared 1 base from V and 1 base from J, leaving 7 bases between. DNA of the CDR3: TGTGCCAGCAGCTTAGGGCGGGGGAACACTGAAGCTTTCTTT. Amino acid sequence: CASSLGRGNTEAFF.

V and J are TRBV28 and TRBJ1-3; possible D gene TRBD1, 6 bases. CDR3 length: 16 residues. Germline V gene data show CDR1 as MDHEN and CDR2 as SYDVKM. Between the trimmed V and J ends, which lost 5 bases and 1 base, there was a span of 15 bases. CDR3 nucleotides: TGTGCCAGCAGTCGATACAGGGCAACTTCTGGAAACACCATATATTTT. Its translation is CASSRYRATSGNTIYF. The full variable domain, rest sourced from reference TRBV28 and TRBJ1-3, is DVKVTQSSRYLVKRTGEKVFLECVQDMDHENMFWYRQDPGLGLRLIYFSYDVKMKEKGDIPEGYSVSREKKERFSLILESASTNQTSMYLCASSRYRATSGNTIYFGEGSWLTVV.

This sequence joins TRBV5-1 and TRBJ1-1; a weak D match, TRBD1 (6 bases). Trimming took off 4 bases at V and 2 bases at J, with 12 bases between the two ends. CDR3 length equals 14 residues. CDR1 SGHRS and CDR2 YFSETQ come from the germline V gene. The CDR3 reads CASSVQGLNTEAFF. The CDR3 bases are TGCGCCAGCAGCGTACAGGGCCTAAACACTGAAGCTTTCTTT.

The genes are TRBV2 and TRBJ1-1; D unresolved. Germline CDR1 reads SNHLY; CDR2 reads FYNNEI. Trimming removed 1 base at V and 5 bases at J, with 11 bases between. The CDR3 spans 14 residues. The CDR3 protein is CASSEGFSFTEAFF. In nucleotides, the CDR3 is TGTGCCAGCAGTGAAGGGTTCAGCTTTACTGAAGCTTTCTTT.

The chain joins TRBV27 to TRBJ2-2, with 7 bases identical to TRBD2. Trimming at V came to 1 base and at J to 0 bases, leaving 2 bases not matched to a gene. Germline V gene sequence: CDR1 MNHEY, CDR2 SMNVEV (reference sequence). The CDR3 runs to 16 residues. CDR3 sequence (DNA): TGTGCCAGCAGTTTATATGGGGGGGCGAACACCGGGGAGCTGTTTTTT. Amino acid sequence: CASSLYGGANTGELFF.

The genes are TRBV24-1 and TRBJ2-1, with 7 bases matching TRBD2. J lost 0 bases, V lost 5 bases, and 9 bases had no gene match. The CDR3 covers 17 residues. Per germline, CDR1 KGHDR and CDR2 SFDVKD. The CDR3 spells CATSGGRELGSYNEQFF. In DNA, the CDR3 is TGTGCCACCAGTGGGGGGAGGGAGTTAGGCTCCTACAATGAGCAGTTCTTC.

The V gene is TRBV28, the J gene TRBJ2-2; the match to TRBD2 covers 7 bases. Germline CDR1 reads MDHEN; CDR2 reads SYDVKM. CDR3 length equals 14 residues. Trimming at V came to 3 bases and at J to 7 bases, leaving 5 bases not matched to a gene. The CDR3 DNA follows: TGTGCCAGCAGTTTGGCGGGGGTTGGCGGGGAGCTGTTTTTT. Translating gives CASSLAGVGGELFF.

The chain joins TRBV6-5 to TRBJ1-5; D gene unclear. CDR1 is MNHEY, CDR2 SVGAGI, per germline. CDR3 length: 14 residues. Trimming shortened V by 0 bases and J by 4 bases, and 7 bases separated the two germline ends. The CDR3 nucleotides are TGTGCCAGCAGTTACTCGCCCAGTAATCAGCCCCAGCATTTT. It is translated as CASSYSPSNQPQHF.